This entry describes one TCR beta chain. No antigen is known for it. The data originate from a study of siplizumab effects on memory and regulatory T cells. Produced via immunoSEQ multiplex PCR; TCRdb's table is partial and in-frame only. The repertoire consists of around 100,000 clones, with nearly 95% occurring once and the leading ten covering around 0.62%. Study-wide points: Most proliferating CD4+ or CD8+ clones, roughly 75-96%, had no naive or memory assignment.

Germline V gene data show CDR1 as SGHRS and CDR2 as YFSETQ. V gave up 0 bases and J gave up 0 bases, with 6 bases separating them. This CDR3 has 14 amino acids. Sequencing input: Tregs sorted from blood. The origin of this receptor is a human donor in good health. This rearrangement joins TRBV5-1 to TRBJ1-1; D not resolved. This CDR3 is CASSLDGMNTEAFF. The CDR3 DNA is TGCGCCAGCAGCTTGGACGGAATGAACACTGAAGCTTTCTTT.